The 14 T cell receptor beta chains listed next were all sequenced from one sample in a study of T cell repertoires in cytomegalovirus infection. One entry per CDR3 protein, called by TCRdb with MiXCR from the reads. The sample carries about 190,000 distinct CDR3 sequences, approximately 9.7% recorded once. Sequenced sample: PBMCs. These receptors all stem from a human donor in good health (CMV status not recorded). Some clones in this sample may be carry-over from other donors' samples.

This clonotype was detected ten times or more. V usage is TRBV5-4 and J usage is TRBJ2-3; TRBD2 agrees at 8 bases. Losses at the gene ends were 0 bases for V and 4 bases for J; bases not matched to a gene: 7. The CDR3 runs 16 residues. Germline lookup yields CDR1 SGHNT and CDR2 YYREEE (reference sequence). In DNA form, the CDR3 reads TGTGCCAGCAGCTTGGCGGCGGGGGGCCTCTCAGATACGCAGTATTTT. Translation: CASSLAAGGLSDTQYF.

This clonotype was recorded many times. The V gene is TRBV7-2, the J gene TRBJ1-2; D may be TRBD1 (5 bases). V was trimmed by 0 bases and J by 14 bases, leaving 16 bases between them. Germline V CDR1 and CDR2: SGHTA, FQGNSA. The CDR3 is 13 residues long. CDR3 sequence: CASSLASGITRTF. Written as DNA, the CDR3 is TGTGCCAGCAGCTTAGCCTCAGGGATTACTAGGACCTTC.

This clonotype was picked up many times. This sequence joins TRBV7-2 and TRBJ2-7, with D possibly being TRBD1 (6 bases). With 3 bases removed from V and 7 bases from J, the gap between germline ends came to 16 bases. The CDR3 has 14 residues. Germline CDR1 SGHTA, CDR2 FQGNSA. Here the CDR3 DNA reads TGTGCCAGCAGCTTCTTACCCGCAGGGGTTGAGCAGTACTTC. This translates into CASSFLPAGVEQYF. The complete variable domain, with remaining parts taken from reference TRBV7-2 and TRBJ2-7, reads GAGVSQSPSNKVTEKGKDVELRCDPISGHTALYWYRQSLGQGLEFLIYFQGNSAPDKSGLPSDRFSAERTGGSVSTLTIQRTQQEDSAVYLCASSFLPAGVEQYFGPGTRLTVT.

This clonotype was observed at least ten times. The V and J genes are TRBV23-1 and TRBJ2-5; the match to TRBD2 covers 7 bases. TRBV23-1 is marked as an open reading frame, function uncertain. The V and J ends lost 3 bases and 0 bases, in that order; junction bases with no gene match: 19. This CDR3 contains 20 residues. As DNA, the CDR3 is TGCGCCAGCAGTCACCTAGGGGAGGGAACCCGGCATGGGGACCAAGAGACCCAGTACTTC. Protein sequence: CASSHLGEGTRHGDQETQYF.

This clonotype has a handful of counts. The chain carries TRBV20-1 and TRBJ2-1; the D gene is possibly TRBD2 (7 bases). Trimming removed 0 bases at V and 8 bases at J, with 20 bases between. This CDR3 is built from 16 residues. CDR1 and CDR2 from the germline V gene are DFQATT and SNEGSKA (reference sequence). This CDR3 is CSARDPHPGAGDEQFF. Written as DNA, the CDR3 is TGCAGTGCTAGAGATCCCCATCCGGGGGCGGGGGATGAGCAGTTCTTC.

This clonotype was found a few times. The V gene is TRBV2, the J gene TRBJ2-4; no firm D call. V lost 1 base and J 0 bases, leaving 4 bases between the germline ends. CDR1 and CDR2 from the germline V gene are SNHLY and FYNNEI. The CDR3 extends over 14 amino acids. CDR3 in DNA: TGTGCCAGCAGTGAAGGGCTAGCCAAAAACATTCAGTACTTC. It is translated as CASSEGLAKNIQYF.

Only a few counts were recorded for this clonotype. The genes are TRBV4-3 and TRBJ2-3, with TRBD2 identical over 8 bases. V shed 1 base, J shed 5 bases, and the junction held 2 bases outside the gene matches. CDR3 size: 14 residues. Germline CDR1 LGHNA, CDR2 YSLEER. In nucleotides, the CDR3 is TGCGCCAGCAGCCAAGGACGGGGGGGAGATACGCAGTATTTT. Residues: CASSQGRGGDTQYF.

This clonotype has ten or more counts. J is TRBJ2-1 and V is TRBV28; the match to TRBD2 covers 7 bases. The CDR3 contains 15 residues. Germline loops: CDR1 MDHEN, CDR2 SYDVKM. The J segment lost 7 bases and the V segment lost 6 bases, leaving 12 bases of the junction unmatched. CDR3 coding DNA: TGTGCCAGCAGCCTCATGGGAGGGAGGTGGAATGAGCAGTTCTTC. Translation gives CASSLMGGRWNEQFF.

Details on this clonotype: An end of the junction does not agree with germline; a read error may underlie this. The chain links TRBV20-1 to TRBJ2-1, with D maybe TRBD1 (6 bases). This CDR3 has 13 amino acids. Germline V lookup: CDR1 DFQATT, CDR2 SNEGSKA (reference sequence). The CDR3 region is CSAPRTDYNKQFF. CDR3 DNA: TGCAGTGCACCCCGGACAGACTACAATAAGCAGTTCTTC.

At least ten counts were recorded for this clonotype. The gene calls are TRBV7-6 and TRBJ1-3; D remains unclear. In germline, CDR1 is SGHVS, CDR2 FNYEAQ. The ends were cut back, 5 bases at V and 0 bases at J, with 11 bases in the middle. The CDR3 loop spans 15 amino acids. CDR3 nucleotides: TGTGCCAGCAGCCAAATGGGAGGCTCTGGAAACACCATATATTTT. It codes for CASSQMGGSGNTIYF.

This clonotype has a count of ten or more. This CDR3 is CASSFRGGETQYF. The CDR3, as DNA: TGTGCCAGCAGCTTTCGGGGCGGGGAGACCCAGTACTTC. The genes are TRBV7-2 and TRBJ2-5; D could derive from TRBD1 or TRBD2 (5 bases each). This CDR3 is 13 amino acids long. V lost 3 bases and J 5 bases, leaving 10 bases between the germline ends. Germline V gene data show CDR1 as SGHTA and CDR2 as FQGNSA.

This clonotype was seen only a few times. V usage is TRBV28 and J usage is TRBJ2-3, with unresolved D. CDR1 is MDHEN and CDR2 is SYDVKM in the germline V gene. Deletions cut 6 bases from V and 4 bases from J, with 14 bases between. The CDR3 has 14 residues. Here the CDR3 reads CASSTTRSPDTQYF. The CDR3 nucleotides read TGTGCCAGCAGCACGACACGGTCCCCAGATACGCAGTATTTT.

This clonotype showed up many times. The chain joins TRBV5-1 to TRBJ2-7, with D unresolved. Between the trimmed V and J ends, which lost 2 bases and 0 bases, there was a span of 9 bases. Germline assignment: CDR1 SGHRS and CDR2 YFSETQ. CDR3 length: 14 residues. In DNA form, the CDR3 reads TGCGCCAGCAGCTTCACGACCGGCTCCTACGAGCAGTACTTC. It codes for CASSFTTGSYEQYF.

This clonotype occurred many times. This chain uses TRBV6-5 with TRBJ2-6; D might be TRBD1 (6 bases). V lost 2 bases and J lost 2, with 19 bases in between. The CDR3 is 19 amino acids. Germline V gives CDR1 MNHEY, CDR2 SVGAGI. The CDR3 DNA reads as TGTGCCAGCAGTTACCCCCGGACCCAACAGGGAACTGGGGCCAACGTCCTGACTTTC. Amino acids: CASSYPRTQQGTGANVLTF.